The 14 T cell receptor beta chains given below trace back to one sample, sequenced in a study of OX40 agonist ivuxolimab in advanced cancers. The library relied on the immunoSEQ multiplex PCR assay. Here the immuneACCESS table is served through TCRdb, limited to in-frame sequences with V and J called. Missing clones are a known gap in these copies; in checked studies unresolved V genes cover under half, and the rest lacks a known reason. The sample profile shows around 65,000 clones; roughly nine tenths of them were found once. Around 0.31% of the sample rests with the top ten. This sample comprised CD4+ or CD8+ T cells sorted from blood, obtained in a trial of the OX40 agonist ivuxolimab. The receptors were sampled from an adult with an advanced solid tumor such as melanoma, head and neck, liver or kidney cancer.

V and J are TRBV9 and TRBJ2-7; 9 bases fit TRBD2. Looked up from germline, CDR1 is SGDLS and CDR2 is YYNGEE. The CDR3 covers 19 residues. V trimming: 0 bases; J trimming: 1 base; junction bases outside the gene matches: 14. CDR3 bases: TGTGCCAGCAGCGTAGGGTGGGGAGACGGGACTAGCATATCCTACGAGCAGTACTTC. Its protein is CASSVGWGDGTSISYEQYF.

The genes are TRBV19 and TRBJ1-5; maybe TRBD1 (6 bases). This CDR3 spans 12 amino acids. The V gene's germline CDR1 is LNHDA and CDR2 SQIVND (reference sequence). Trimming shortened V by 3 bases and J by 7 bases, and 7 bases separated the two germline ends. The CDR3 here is CASSMQGQPQHF. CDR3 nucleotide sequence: TGTGCCAGTAGTATGCAGGGGCAGCCCCAGCATTTT.

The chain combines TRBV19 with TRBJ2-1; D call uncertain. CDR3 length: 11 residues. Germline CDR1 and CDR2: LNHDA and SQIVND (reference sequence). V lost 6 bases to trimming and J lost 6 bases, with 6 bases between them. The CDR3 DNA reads TGTGCCAGTAGATATCGCAATGAGCAGTTCTTC. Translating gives CASRYRNEQFF.

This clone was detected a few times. Here the CDR3 reads CASSRTGTYEQYF. DNA for the CDR3: TGTGCCAGTAGTAGGACAGGGACCTACGAGCAGTACTTC. V usage is TRBV19 and J usage is TRBJ2-7; 8 bases agree with TRBD1. The CDR3 length is 13 residues. V lost 4 bases and J lost 2; bases outside the gene matches: 1. Germline lookup yields CDR1 LNHDA and CDR2 SQIVND (reference sequence).

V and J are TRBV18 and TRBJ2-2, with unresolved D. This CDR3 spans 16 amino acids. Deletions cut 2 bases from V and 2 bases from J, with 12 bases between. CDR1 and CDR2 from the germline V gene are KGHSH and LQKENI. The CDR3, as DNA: TGTGCCAGCTCACCAAGGGTAGGCAGCAACACCGGGGAGCTGTTTTTT. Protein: CASSPRVGSNTGELFF. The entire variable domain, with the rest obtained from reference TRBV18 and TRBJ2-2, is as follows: NAGVMQNPRHLVRRRGQEARLRCSPMKGHSHVYWYRQLPEEGLKFMVYLQKENIIDESGMPKERFSAEFPKEGPSILRIQQVVRGDSAAYFCASSPRVGSNTGELFFGEGSRLTVL.

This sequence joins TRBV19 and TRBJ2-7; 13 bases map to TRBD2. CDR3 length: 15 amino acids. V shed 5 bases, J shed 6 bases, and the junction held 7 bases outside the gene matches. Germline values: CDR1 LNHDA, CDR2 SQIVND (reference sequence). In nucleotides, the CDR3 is TGTGCCAGTAGTCCCTCTGGACTAGCGGGAGCCGAGCAGTACTTC. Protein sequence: CASSPSGLAGAEQYF.

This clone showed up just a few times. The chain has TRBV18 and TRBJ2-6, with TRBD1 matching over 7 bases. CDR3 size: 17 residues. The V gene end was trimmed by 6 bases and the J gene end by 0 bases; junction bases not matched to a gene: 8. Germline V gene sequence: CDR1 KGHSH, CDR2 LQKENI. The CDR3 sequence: CASSLWTGVSGANVLTF. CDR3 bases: TGTGCCAGCTCGCTTTGGACAGGCGTCTCTGGGGCCAACGTCCTGACTTTC.

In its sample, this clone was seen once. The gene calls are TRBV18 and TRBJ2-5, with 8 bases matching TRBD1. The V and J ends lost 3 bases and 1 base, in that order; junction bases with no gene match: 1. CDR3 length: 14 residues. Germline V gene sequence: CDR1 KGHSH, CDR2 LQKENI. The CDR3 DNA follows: TGTGCCAGCTCACCCGGGACAGGCCAAGAGACCCAGTACTTC. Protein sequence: CASSPGTGQETQYF.

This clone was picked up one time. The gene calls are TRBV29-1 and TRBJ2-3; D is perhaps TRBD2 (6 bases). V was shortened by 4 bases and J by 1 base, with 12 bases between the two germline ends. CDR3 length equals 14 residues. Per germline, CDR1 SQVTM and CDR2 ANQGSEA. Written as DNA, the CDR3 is TGCAGCGTTGTTGACGGGACTCGCACAGATACGCAGTATTTT. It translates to CSVVDGTRTDTQYF.

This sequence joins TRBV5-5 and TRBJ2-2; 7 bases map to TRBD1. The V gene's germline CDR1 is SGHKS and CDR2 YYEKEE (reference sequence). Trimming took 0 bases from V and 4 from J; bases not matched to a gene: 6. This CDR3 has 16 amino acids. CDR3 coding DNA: TGTGCCAGCAGCTTGGTTCTATCAGGGGGCACCGGGGAGCTGTTTTTT. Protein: CASSLVLSGGTGELFF.

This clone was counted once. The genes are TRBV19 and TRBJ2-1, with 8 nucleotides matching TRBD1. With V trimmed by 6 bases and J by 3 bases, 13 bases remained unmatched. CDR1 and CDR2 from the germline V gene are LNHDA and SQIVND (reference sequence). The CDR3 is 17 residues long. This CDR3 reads CASRRRAGTGIYNEQFF. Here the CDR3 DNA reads TGTGCCAGTAGACGAAGGGCCGGGACAGGCATCTACAATGAGCAGTTCTTC. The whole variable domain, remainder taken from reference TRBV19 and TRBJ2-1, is DGGITQSPKYLFRKEGQNVTLSCEQNLNHDAMYWYRQDPGQGLRLIYYSQIVNDFQKGDIAEGYSVSREKKESFPLTVTSAQKNPTAFYLCASRRRAGTGIYNEQFFGPGTRLTVL.

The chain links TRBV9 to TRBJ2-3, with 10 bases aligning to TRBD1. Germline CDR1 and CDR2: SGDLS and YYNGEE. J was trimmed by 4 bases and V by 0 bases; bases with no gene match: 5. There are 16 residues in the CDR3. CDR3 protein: CASSVGDRGPPDTQYF. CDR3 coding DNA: TGTGCCAGCAGCGTAGGGGACAGGGGCCCGCCAGATACGCAGTATTTT.

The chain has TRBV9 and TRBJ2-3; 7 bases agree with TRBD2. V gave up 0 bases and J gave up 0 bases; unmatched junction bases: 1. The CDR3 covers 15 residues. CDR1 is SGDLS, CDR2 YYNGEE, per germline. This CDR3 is CASSVVSGSTDTQYF. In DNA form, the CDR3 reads TGTGCCAGCAGCGTAGTTAGCGGGAGCACAGATACGCAGTATTTT.

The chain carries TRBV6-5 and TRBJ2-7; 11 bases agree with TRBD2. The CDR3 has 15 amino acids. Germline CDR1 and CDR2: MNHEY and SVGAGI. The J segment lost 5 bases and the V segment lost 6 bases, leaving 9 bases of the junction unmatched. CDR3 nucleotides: TGTGCCAGCAGACCAACTAGCGGGAGAAAAAACGAGCAGTACTTC. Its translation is CASRPTSGRKNEQYF.